This T cell receptor (beta chain) originates from a study of OX40 agonist ivuxolimab in advanced cancers. Trimming pared 3 bases from V and 4 bases from J, leaving 10 bases between. This CDR3 spans 14 amino acids. Germline CDR1 is SGHAT and CDR2 is FQNNGV. Here immunoSEQ multiplex PCR was the method, and the copy in TCRdb shows in-frame clones only, minus some. The sample consists of 20,000 to 25,000 clones, around 83% of them appearing once. Sequencing was performed on CD4+ or CD8+ T cells sorted from blood, taken in a trial of the OX40 agonist ivuxolimab. This sequence originates from an adult with an advanced solid tumor such as melanoma, head and neck, liver or kidney cancer. The chain joins TRBV11-2 to TRBJ2-1; D is unresolved. The CDR3 region is CASSFWASYNEQFF. The CDR3 region has the DNA TGTGCCAGCAGCTTCTGGGCCTCTTACAATGAGCAGTTCTTC.